This entry is about one T cell receptor (beta chain). This sample is drawn from a study of T cells expressing NK-cell markers. TCRdb re-called the 5' RACE reads, yielding one record per CDR3 amino acid sequence without DNA. This sample contains 250,000 or so distinct CDR3 sequences. The CDR3 has 16 residues. Per germline, CDR1 SGDLS and CDR2 YYNGEE. J is TRBJ1-5 and V is TRBV9. The sequence derives from a woman aged 18-69 years in good health. Sequenced material: blood T cells: a sorted CD56 or NKG2C T cell subset, CD4+ or CD8+ T cells, or bulk PBMC T cells (not recorded which). CDR3 sequence: CASSAGPRLGNQPQHF.